This record covers a single T cell receptor (beta chain). Its antigen is still unknown. Amplified TCR beta CDR3 regions came from RNA transcripts. When the TCR CDR3 underwent first-round RT-PCR, the HTBI primer set was used. MiXCR, run by TCRdb on the multiplex PCR reads, gives a single entry per CDR3 protein. The sample yields some 600,000 distinct CDR3 sequences, around 13% seen once. Progressors' blood was drawn at hyperthyroidism diagnosis, before ophthalmopathy symptoms. The entry originates in a study of T cells in Graves' hyperthyroidism and ophthalmopathy. After removal of 1 base from V and 7 bases from J, the junction contained 6 bases not matched to a gene. CDR1 is SGHRS, CDR2 YFSETQ, per germline. The CDR3 has 15 amino acids. Overall study results and limits: Ophthalmopathy was identified by the model a median around 5.9 months ahead of onset.

The sample comprised blood. This clonotype was sampled from a woman in her twenties or thirties with Graves' hyperthyroidism that later progressed to Graves' ophthalmopathy. The chain is built from TRBV5-1 and TRBJ2-2; TRBD1 agrees at 8 bases. The CDR3 protein is CASSLPGQAGGELFF. DNA of the CDR3: TGCGCCAGCAGCTTGCCGGGACAGGCCGGCGGGGAGCTGTTTTTT.